These T cell receptor beta chains were read from a single sample in a study of blood T cell repertoires in COVID-19. Assay used: immunoSEQ multiplex PCR; TCRdb lists only in-frame clones, some missing. Among 150,000 or so clones listed, over 65% were seen once. Specimen: peripheral blood. The receptors come from a woman of 80 years or more with active or convalescent COVID-19. CDR3s leave out the opening cysteine and the closing phenylalanine or tryptophan.

TRBV7-3 ASSSGGVGGELF
TRBV18 ASSPLGQGDNEQY
TRBV2 ASILQGLLEETQY
TRBV6-5 ASSSVTGELF
TRBV5-8 ASSLVNLSGQRMNTEAF
TRBV19 ASSMGQSTDTQY
TRBV30 AWTTGPLEQY
TRBV6-2/TRBV6-3 ASSEEYEAF
TRBV3-1/TRBV3-2 ASSQGRGSGEQY
TRBV7-2 ASSLVREQPQH
TRBV2 ASREQGVNGNTIY
TRBV7-3 ASSATGGANQPQH
TRBV7-2 ASSSTGVGSPLH
TRBV13 ASSFNRGTGELF
TRBV6-5 ASSYTTGSPLH
TRBV3-1/TRBV3-2 ASSQVGGVNQPQH
TRBV6-5 ASSSRLGGYT
TRBV6-2/TRBV6-3 ASSYSFGGVGRIRSSYEQY
TRBV30 AWSVQAGGNYGYT
TRBV5-1 ASSALQGAGTDTQY
TRBV5-4 ASSHQTGMLSEQY
TRBV27 ASSLSRGWTGELF
TRBV7-3 ASSSAAKKLF
TRBV5-1 ASSPRPGEKKLF
TRBV12-3/TRBV12-4 ASSLLGGSPLH
TRBV18 ASSPRQGGRVREQY
TRBV10-3 AISAGAGGPFGTDTQY
TRBV30 AWSRNSEQF
TRBV3-1/TRBV3-2 ASSQDRYRFTEAF
TRBV7-9 ASSSQGHTDTQY
TRBV5-6 ASSYPEGGDVFGYT
TRBV5-1 ASTGQGAGDEQF
TRBV27 ASSFPGQGADEQF
TRBV19 ASSMEGRYSGNTIY
TRBV3-1/TRBV3-2 ASSQLNEQF
TRBV2 ASSRAGATGELF
TRBV30 AWSGTGVPKLF
TRBV5-1 ASSLWGEILNTEAF
TRBV15 ATSRESGDSPLH
TRBV10-2 ASSGPRSTSTDTQY
TRBV30 AWSVGGKLRNQPQH
TRBV18 ASSVDPVKEQY
TRBV24-1 ATSDFQGRLGNTIY
TRBV7-2 ASSSQTGVNEKLF
TRBV12-3/TRBV12-4 ASTSTDTQY
TRBV30 AWLAEADQGSPLH
TRBV2 ASSENQGSLREQY